In this sample, the clone carrying this T cell receptor (beta chain) turned up a few times. What it binds is unknown. V lost 2 bases and J lost 5, with 5 bases in between. Germline V gene lookup returns CDR1 MNHEY and CDR2 SVGAGI. CDR3 length: 12 amino acids. The PCR ran on 60 Vbeta and 13 Jbeta primers. Sequencing used immunoSEQ multiplex PCR; TCRdb keeps in-frame clones, though not all of them. This table has 100,000 to 120,000 clones, around 15% appearing once. The sample originates from a study of cytomegalovirus exposure and HLA in healthy donors. Whole-study results and caveats: Diagnosis of cytomegalovirus status made by the classifier reportedly showed high specificity and sensitivity.

The sample was PBMCs. The chain is built from TRBV6-5 and TRBJ2-3; D is uncertain. The sequence was obtained from a female donor in good health and CMV-seronegative. CDR3 residues: CASSYGQDTQYF. The CDR3 DNA is TGTGCCAGCAGTTACGGCCAAGATACGCAGTATTTT.